This T cell receptor (beta chain) was captured by sequencing in a study of T-cell reconstitution after alpha-beta-depleted transplantation in children. General study points: Reportedly, alpha-beta T cells present about two months post-transplant originated from several hundred expanded clones of graft origin. Elevated TCRbeta diversity at day 60 was traced, in some patients, to surviving recipient T cells and thymic progenitors. It was newly produced T cells that mostly accounted for T-cell counts and diversity one year after transplant.

CDR1 is SEHNR, CDR2 FQNEAQ, per germline (reference sequence). This CDR3 spans 14 amino acids. The J segment lost 6 bases and the V segment lost 0 bases, leaving 4 bases of the junction unmatched. TCRbeta library preparation incorporated unique molecular identifiers. Each CDR3 protein is one row after TCRdb ran MiXCR on the PCR reads. This table holds around 200,000 distinct CDR3 sequences, approximately 15% found once. This clonotype has a handful of counts. Its antigen is still unknown. The source is a male patient between 2 and 10 years old who had a stem cell transplant for acute lymphoblastic leukemia, so the T cells may come from the graft donor. The sample here was PBMCs, mostly from graft donor cells, taken 360 days after TCRalphabeta/CD19-depleted stem cell transplant. The chain joins TRBV7-9 to TRBJ2-7, with 8 bases matching TRBD2. CDR3 loop: CASSLAPAGGEQYF. Written as DNA, the CDR3 is TGTGCCAGCAGCTTAGCCCCGGCGGGGGGCGAGCAGTACTTC.